The TCR beta chain described here comes from a study of memory CD4+ T cells and cytomegalovirus serostatus. Study findings and constraints: CD4+ memory repertoires contained about 40% of the 164 reported CMV TCRbeta sequences.

The sort gate was single viable CD3+CD4+CD8-CD45RO+ cells for memory CD4+ T cells. This clone is a singleton in its sample. Its matching antigen is unknown. This table comes from immunoSEQ multiplex PCR, and its TCRdb copy is limited to in-frame clones, with some not included. Among some 95,000 clones listed, 80% were seen once. Input material: memory CD4+ T cells from blood. This sequence was found in an adult in good health and CMV-seropositive.

The CDR3 region is CASSLAGGNYEQYF. The CDR3 DNA sequence: TGTGCCAGCAGCTTAGCAGGGGGGAACTACGAGCAGTACTTC. The genes are TRBV7-9 and TRBJ2-7; D tentatively fits TRBD1 or TRBD2 (6 bases each). V was pared by 0 bases and J by 3 bases, with 9 bases between. This CDR3 is built from 14 residues. Germline loops: CDR1 SEHNR, CDR2 FQNEAQ (reference sequence).